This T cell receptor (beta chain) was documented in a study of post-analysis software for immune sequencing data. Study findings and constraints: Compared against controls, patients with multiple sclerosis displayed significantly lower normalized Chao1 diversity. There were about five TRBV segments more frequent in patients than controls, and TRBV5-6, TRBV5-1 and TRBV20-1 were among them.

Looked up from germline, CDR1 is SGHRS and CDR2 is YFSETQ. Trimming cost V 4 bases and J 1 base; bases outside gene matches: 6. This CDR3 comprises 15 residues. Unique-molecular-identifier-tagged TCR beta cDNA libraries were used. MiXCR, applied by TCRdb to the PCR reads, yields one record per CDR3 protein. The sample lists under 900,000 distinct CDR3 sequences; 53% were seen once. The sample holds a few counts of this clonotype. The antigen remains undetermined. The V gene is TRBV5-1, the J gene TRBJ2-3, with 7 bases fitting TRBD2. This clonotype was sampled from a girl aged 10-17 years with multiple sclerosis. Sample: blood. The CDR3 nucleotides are TGCGCCAGCAGCATATCAGGGAGGGGCACAGATACGCAGTATTTT. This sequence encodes CASSISGRGTDTQYF.